The entry that follows covers one TCR beta chain sequence. The data are from a study of blood T cell repertoires in COVID-19. Overall study: Samples taken during acute and convalescent COVID-19 were collected in the United States, Italy and Spain. PBMCs, B-cell-depleted T cells, or T cells provided the cDNA or gDNA that made up the material.

Here immunoSEQ multiplex PCR was the method, and the copy in TCRdb shows in-frame clones only, minus some. In the table there are over 200,000 clones, around nine tenths of which are singletons. Trimming took 0 bases from V and 8 from J, leaving 20 bases between them. The length of the CDR3 is 17 residues. In germline, CDR1 is SGHNT, CDR2 YYREEE (reference sequence). The sequence was collected from a woman aged 60 to 75 with acute or convalescent COVID-19. The specimen was peripheral blood. The gene calls are TRBV5-4 and TRBJ1-4, with D perhaps TRBD1 (5 bases). For the CDR3, the DNA is TGTGCCAGCAGCTTGGACATCGGACGGGGGGTAGGGGAAAAACTGTTTTTT. Encoded protein: CASSLDIGRGVGEKLFF. The whole variable domain, remainder taken from reference TRBV5-4 and TRBJ1-4, is ETGVTQSPTHLIKTRGQQVTLRCSSQSGHNTVSWYQQALGQGPQFIFQYYREEENGRGNFPPRFSGLQFPNYSSELNVNALELDDSALYLCASSLDIGRGVGEKLFFGSGTQLSVL.